The 2 T cell receptor beta chains given below trace back to one sample, sequenced in a study of shared clonotypes between healthy human individuals. Profiling relied on immunoSEQ multiplex PCR, and the TCRdb table lists in-frame clones only, not all of them. Here the sample spans 2 million to 3 million clones, 80% to 95% being singletons. The sample taken for sequencing was naive CD4+ T cells from PBMCs. Regarding subset: CD45RA+ positively selected. These receptors all come from a man younger than 35 in good health. Some clones in this sample may be carry-over from other donors' samples.

The chain is built from TRBV7-8 and TRBJ2-1; D might be TRBD2 (6 bases). The CDR3 contains 16 residues. Germline V lookup: CDR1 SGHVS, CDR2 FQNEAQ. The V gene lost 5 bases and the J gene lost 0 bases, with 14 bases spanning the gap. The CDR3 DNA reads TGTGCCAGCAGCCATCTGTTGACTAGCTCCTACAATGAGCAGTTCTTC. Its translation is CASSHLLTSSYNEQFF.

This chain connects TRBV18 to TRBJ2-1; 8 bases map to TRBD2. Per the germline V gene, CDR1 is KGHSH and CDR2 is LQKENI. V was pared by 3 bases and J by 7 bases, with 8 bases of the junction left unmatched. CDR3 length equals 15 residues. The CDR3 sequence: CASSPSGSPGNEQFF. The CDR3 nucleotides read TGTGCCAGCTCACCGAGCGGGAGCCCCGGAAATGAGCAGTTCTTC.